This TCR beta chain was captured in a study of CD8 T cells in ankylosing spondylitis. In TCRdb, the 5' RACE reads were re-called with MiXCR into one record per CDR3 protein. The sample includes 200,000 to 300,000 distinct CDR3 sequences, approximately 10% of them seen just once. This clonotype was observed at least ten times. Its antigen is currently unknown. General study findings and limits: Researchers reportedly found disease-linked clones significantly enriched in matched ankylosing spondylitis synovial fluid. CD8+ by phenotype, disease-linked clones were relatively rare in peripheral blood. Previous work reported some of these motif variants in the synovial fluid and blood of reactive arthritis.

The sequence was obtained from a male donor with ankylosing spondylitis or in good health (not recorded which). The specimen was blood, either unsorted or a sorted T cell fraction (not recorded which).

The CDR3 DNA reads TGTGCCAGCAGTGTAGGGAGCCCTGGGGACGAGCAGTACTTC. It specifies CASSVGSPGDEQYF. The chain uses TRBV25-1 and TRBJ2-7; the D gene is possibly TRBD2 (5 bases). Germline V gene data show CDR1 as MGHDK and CDR2 as SYGVNS. This CDR3 is 14 amino acids long. V lost 4 bases, J lost 5 bases, and 15 bases lay in between.